This TCR beta chain is from a study of CD8 T cells in ankylosing spondylitis (dated 2017 in TCRdb). Study-level background: To find TCR variants linked to disease, the study profiled T cell receptor beta repertoires in ankylosing spondylitis patients and healthy donors. The full study cohort was made up of 25 ankylosing spondylitis patients and about a hundred healthy donors. Peripheral blood samples were taken, and synovial fluid was additionally collected from ankylosing spondylitis patients. Summary of the overall study and its limitations: Some of the motif variants had been reported before in the synovial fluid and blood of reactive arthritis patients, a finding that suggests common disease-initiation mechanisms. Significant enrichment of the disease-linked clones was reported in matched synovial fluid samples from ankylosing spondylitis patients. Blood from ankylosing spondylitis patients appeared to be characterized by a TCR beta motif composed of several highly homologous amino acid variants. The disease-linked clones showed a CD8+ phenotype and occurred at relatively low frequencies in peripheral blood.

The data were produced on an Illumina HiSeq 2500. TCR beta libraries were prepared by quantitative 5'-RACE with molecular barcodes. On the study's bioinformatics: To identify disease-linked TCR variants, a new computational method was used, one built on a probabilistic model of VDJ rearrangement. The raw public data were reprocessed by TCRdb itself: fastp quality trimming at Q25, MiXCR clonotype calling, in-frame beta chains only. Rows matching on CDR3 protein sequence are summarized as one entry with the most common DNA and genes. The V and J calls and clone size are TCRdb's, not the authors'. The sample has a few hundred thousand distinct CDR3 sequences on record, approximately 10% of them singletons. Roughly 23% of the sample lies in the top ten. Counted from cysteine to phenylalanine, this CDR3 has 13 amino acids. Solely the CDR3 DNA is kept, with 39 bases framed from the first base. V is cut by 2 bases and J by 6 bases, and the space between the germline ends is 7 bases.

Points on this clonotype: Its binding antigen is unknown. No base-level quality is on record; no much larger clone is a single base apart.

The receptor's source is a male donor with ankylosing spondylitis or in good health (not recorded which). Recombination joined TRBV12-3 or TRBV12-4 with TRBJ2-2; the D segment may tentatively be TRBD1 or TRBD2, each giving 5 matched bases. Source material: blood, either unsorted or a sorted T cell fraction (not recorded which). CDR3 loop: CASSLWGSGELFF. The DNA sequence is given as TGTGCCAGCAGTTTATGGGGGTCCGGGGAGCTGTTTTTT.